Ten or more counts support the clone carrying this TCR beta chain. Its antigen is undetermined. This record comes from a study of T cells after yellow fever vaccination. The overall study: The authors prepared low-cell-number fractions using SMART-Seq v4 Ultra Low Input. Regarding the study as a whole: At around 95% for CD4 and over 80% for CD8, most primary-vaccination clones showed up again after the booster.

V dropped 1 base and J dropped 6 bases, with 13 bases sitting between them. Germline V gives CDR1 SEHNR, CDR2 FQNEAQ (reference sequence). The CDR3 loop spans 15 amino acids. 5'RACE template switching generated TCR cDNA, adding a universal primer site and UMIs. Via MiXCR, TCRdb re-called the 5' RACE reads, giving one row per CDR3 protein. Of 350,000 to 450,000 distinct CDR3 sequences in the sample, 6.2% were seen once. This chain uses TRBV7-9 with TRBJ2-1; TRBD2 is a possible D gene (6 bases). The input for sequencing was PBMCs, taken 5 days after the yellow fever booster vaccination. The clonotype was recovered from a man aged 25-45 years who received the YFV17D yellow fever vaccine. CDR3 sequence: CASSLVRLVVNEQFF. CDR3 DNA: TGTGCCAGCAGCTTAGTGAGACTAGTCGTCAATGAGCAGTTCTTC.